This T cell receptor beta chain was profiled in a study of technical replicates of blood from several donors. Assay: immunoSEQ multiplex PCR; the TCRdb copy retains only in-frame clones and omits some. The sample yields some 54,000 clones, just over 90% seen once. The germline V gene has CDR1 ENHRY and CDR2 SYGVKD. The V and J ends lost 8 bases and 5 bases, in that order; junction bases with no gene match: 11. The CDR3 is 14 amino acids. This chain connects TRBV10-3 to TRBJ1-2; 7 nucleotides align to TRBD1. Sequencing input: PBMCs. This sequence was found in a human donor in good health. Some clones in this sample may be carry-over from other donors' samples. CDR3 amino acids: CAIAGTVPGYGYTF. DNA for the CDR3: TGTGCCATCGCGGGGACAGTCCCAGGATATGGCTACACCTTC.